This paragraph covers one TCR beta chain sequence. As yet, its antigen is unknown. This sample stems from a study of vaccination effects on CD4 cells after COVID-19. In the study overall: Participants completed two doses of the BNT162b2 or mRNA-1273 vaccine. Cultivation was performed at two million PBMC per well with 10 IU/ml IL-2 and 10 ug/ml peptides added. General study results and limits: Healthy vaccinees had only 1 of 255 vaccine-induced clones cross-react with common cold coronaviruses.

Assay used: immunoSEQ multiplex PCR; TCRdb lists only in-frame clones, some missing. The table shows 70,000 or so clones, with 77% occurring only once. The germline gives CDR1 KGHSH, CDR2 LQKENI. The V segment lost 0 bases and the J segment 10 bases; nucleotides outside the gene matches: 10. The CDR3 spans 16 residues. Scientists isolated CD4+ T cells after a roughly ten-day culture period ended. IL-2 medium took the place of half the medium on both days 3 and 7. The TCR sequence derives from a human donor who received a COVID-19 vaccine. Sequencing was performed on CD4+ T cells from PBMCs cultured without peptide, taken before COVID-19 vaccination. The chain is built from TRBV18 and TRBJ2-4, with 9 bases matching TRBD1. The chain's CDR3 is CASSPPITGGVRIQYF. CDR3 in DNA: TGTGCCAGCTCACCACCTATAACAGGGGGCGTTCGGATTCAGTACTTC.